This TCR beta chain came from a study of T cells in Graves' hyperthyroidism and ophthalmopathy. At the level of the study: Blood from the periphery was taken at initial diagnosis, before any treatment.

Amplification of TCR beta CDR3 regions used RNA as the template. The primer set for the first-round RT-PCR of the TCR CDR3 was HTBI. One entry per CDR3 protein, called by TCRdb with MiXCR from the multiplex PCR reads. This table has around 250,000 distinct CDR3 sequences, about 15% appearing once. Study results and limitations: Among thyroid clonotypes expanded above 0.001, most also appeared in blood.

The CDR3 runs to 18 residues. V lost 5 bases and J 0 bases, leaving 17 bases between the germline ends. CDR1 and CDR2 (germline): SGHVS, FQNEAQ. An approximately 10 ml volume of fresh peripheral blood provided the PBMCs. This clonotype was observed many times. The antigen is unknown. The TCR comes from a woman in her forties with Graves' hyperthyroidism that later progressed to Graves' ophthalmopathy. The sequenced material came from blood. The chain uses TRBV7-8 and TRBJ2-6; D may be TRBD1 (6 bases). CDR3 sequence reads: CASSLRQAPLSGANVLTF. CDR3 DNA: TGTGCCAGCAGCCTCAGACAGGCTCCTCTCTCTGGGGCCAACGTCCTGACTTTC. The full variable domain, in which reference TRBV7-8 and TRBJ2-6 provide the parts outside the CDR3, is GAGVSQSPRYKVAKRGQDVALRCDPISGHVSLFWYQQALGQGPEFLTYFQNEAQLDKSGLPSDRFFAERPEGSVSTLKIQRTQQEDSAVYLCASSLRQAPLSGANVLTFGAGSRLTVL.